Listed below are T cell receptor beta chains from one sample, sequenced in a study of cytomegalovirus exposure and HLA in healthy donors. Data came from immunoSEQ multiplex PCR; TCRdb stores just in-frame clones and leaves some out. The sample contains about 150,000 clones, roughly 80% of which appear only once. The sample consisted of PBMCs. The origin of the receptors is a woman in her thirties or forties in good health and CMV-seronegative. CDR3s include the opening cysteine and the closing phenylalanine or tryptophan. The D gene is left open where the match is weak. For some rows the clone size is stated as once, few or many, or as a class when expanded; others skip it.

j_gene: TRBJ2-7
v_gene: TRBV11-3
d_gene: -
abundance: -
CDR3nt: TGTGCCAGCAGCCCTACGCCCAGGGACGAGCAGTACTTC
CDR3aa: CASSPTPRDEQYF

j_gene: TRBJ1-6
v_gene: TRBV7-8
d_gene: -
abundance: -
CDR3nt: TGTGCCAGCAGCTTAGGCCCCAGGGGATCACCCCTCCACTTT
CDR3aa: CASSLGPRGSPLHF

j_gene: TRBJ1-2
v_gene: TRBV6-5
d_gene: -
abundance: -
CDR3nt: TGTGCCAGCAGTCGCTCCGGTGGCAGGGCTGGCTACACCTTC
CDR3aa: CASSRSGGRAGYTF

j_gene: TRBJ2-7
v_gene: TRBV13
d_gene: TRBD2
abundance: -
CDR3nt: TGTGCCAGCAGCTTGGGAGCGGGGGGCTCCTACGAGCAGTACTTC
CDR3aa: CASSLGAGGSYEQYF

j_gene: TRBJ1-4
v_gene: TRBV6-4
d_gene: -
abundance: once
CDR3nt: TGTGCCAGCAGTGAGGCCGGCAGGGAAAAACTGTTTTTT
CDR3aa: CASSEAGREKLFF

j_gene: TRBJ1-3
v_gene: TRBV5-4
d_gene: -
abundance: -
CDR3nt: TGTGCCAGCAGCCCTCAACAGGACCGAAACACCATATATTTT
CDR3aa: CASSPQQDRNTIYF

j_gene: TRBJ1-2
v_gene: TRBV27
d_gene: -
abundance: -
CDR3nt: TGTGCCAGCAGTTTAGGGAGTGGGGTAAACTATGGCTACACCTTC
CDR3aa: CASSLGSGVNYGYTF

j_gene: TRBJ2-1
v_gene: TRBV5-1
d_gene: TRBD2
abundance: -
CDR3nt: TGCGCCAGCAGCTTTAACGGGAGGCACAATGAGCAGTTCTTC
CDR3aa: CASSFNGRHNEQFF

j_gene: TRBJ1-1
v_gene: TRBV28
d_gene: TRBD1
abundance: -
CDR3nt: TGTGCCACCCTACAAACGGGACAGGGGGCTGTTGAAGCTTTCTTT
CDR3aa: CATLQTGQGAVEAFF

j_gene: TRBJ1-1
v_gene: TRBV28
d_gene: -
abundance: -
CDR3nt: TGTGCCAGCAGTTTACGGACAGCTTTGAACACTGAAGCTTTCTTT
CDR3aa: CASSLRTALNTEAFF

j_gene: TRBJ1-5
v_gene: TRBV7-8
d_gene: -
abundance: -
CDR3nt: TGTGCCAGCAGCTTAAACCCTACTGGTAATCAGCCCCAGCATTTT
CDR3aa: CASSLNPTGNQPQHF

j_gene: TRBJ1-1
v_gene: TRBV19
d_gene: -
abundance: -
CDR3nt: TGTGCCAGTAGTAAACGAGGACTCCCAGAGGCAGCTTTCTTT
CDR3aa: CASSKRGLPEAAFF

j_gene: TRBJ2-6
v_gene: TRBV5-1
d_gene: -
abundance: -
CDR3nt: TGCGCCAGCAGCTGGGCCCTCGGGGCCAACGTCCTGACTTTC
CDR3aa: CASSWALGANVLTF

j_gene: TRBJ1-3
v_gene: TRBV5-1
d_gene: TRBD1
abundance: -
CDR3nt: TGCGCCAGCAGCTTGATAGGACAGGGGAACACCATATATTTT
CDR3aa: CASSLIGQGNTIYF

j_gene: TRBJ2-7
v_gene: TRBV28
d_gene: TRBD1
abundance: -
CDR3nt: TGTGCCAGCATCCCACCCCGAGGGGGCTTTGGGCAGTACTTC
CDR3aa: CASIPPRGGFGQYF

j_gene: TRBJ2-1
v_gene: TRBV2
d_gene: -
abundance: -
CDR3nt: TGTGCCAGCACCGGAGAAGTCGATGAGCAGTTCTTC
CDR3aa: CASTGEVDEQFF